This T cell receptor beta chain originates from a study of T-cell memory formation after mild COVID-19. The wider study: Among the donors, TCR clusters were largely specific to each donor.

In its sample, this clonotype was seen a few times. Its matching antigen is unknown. The CDR3 runs to 15 residues. Germline V gene lookup returns CDR1 SNHLY and CDR2 FYNNEI. The V and J ends lost 4 bases and 7 bases, in that order; junction bases with no gene match: 7. Study results and caveats: The CD4+ clones that contracted clustered mainly within CM and EM, and the CD8+ clones concentrated in EMRA.

Using its own MiXCR run on the 5' RACE reads, TCRdb lists one record per CDR3 protein. The sample records 200,000 to 300,000 distinct CDR3 sequences, 16% being singletons. This clonotype originated in a man between 18 and 35 years old who had mild COVID-19 (a few samples of this study predate the infection). Cell type and time point are not known. V usage is TRBV2 and J usage is TRBJ1-4, with 9 bases matching TRBD1. The sequenced material came from PBMCs or a T cell subset sorted from them (not recorded which). The CDR3 DNA is TGTGCCAGCAGTGCTGAGGGGACAGGGAGTGAAAAACTGTTTTTT. Its protein product is CASSAEGTGSEKLFF.